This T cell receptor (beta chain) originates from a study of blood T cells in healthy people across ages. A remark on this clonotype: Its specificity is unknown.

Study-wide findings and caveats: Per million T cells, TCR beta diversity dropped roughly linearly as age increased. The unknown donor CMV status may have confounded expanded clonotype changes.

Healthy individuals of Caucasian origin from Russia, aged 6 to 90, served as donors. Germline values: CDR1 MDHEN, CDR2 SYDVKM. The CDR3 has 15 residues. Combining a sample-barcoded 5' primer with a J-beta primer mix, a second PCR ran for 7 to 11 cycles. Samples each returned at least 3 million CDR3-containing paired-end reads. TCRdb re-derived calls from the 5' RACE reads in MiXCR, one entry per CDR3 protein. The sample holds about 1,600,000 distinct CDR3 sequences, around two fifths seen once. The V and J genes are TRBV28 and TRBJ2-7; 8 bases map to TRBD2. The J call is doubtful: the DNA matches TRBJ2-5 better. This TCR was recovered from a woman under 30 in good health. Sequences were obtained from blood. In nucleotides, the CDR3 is TGTGCCAGCAGTCCCCCTAGCGGGCGAAGCGAGACCCAGTACTTC. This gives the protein CASSPPSGRSETQYF.